A single sample is the source of the 29 T cell receptor beta chains below, sequenced in a study of shared clonotypes between healthy human individuals. Assay: immunoSEQ multiplex PCR; the TCRdb copy retains only in-frame clones and omits some. The profile shows a few hundred thousand clones, roughly 96% of them singletons. The sequencing input was memory CD8+ T cells sorted from blood. The subset: CD45RO+ cells pooled with CCR7-negative TemRA cells. These receptors were collected from a man between 25 and 39 years old in good health.

This chain joins TRBV20-1 and TRBJ2-1, with TRBD2 matching over 9 bases. CDR3 length: 11 residues. The germline CDR1 and CDR2 sequences are DFQATT and SNEGSKA (reference sequence). Trimming at V came to 5 bases and at J to 10 bases, leaving 3 bases not matched to a gene. The CDR3 is CSARLAGEQFF. The CDR3 DNA reads TGCAGTGCTCGCCTAGCGGGAGAGCAGTTCTTC.

The chain combines TRBV5-1 with TRBJ2-2; 8 bases agree with TRBD1. J was trimmed by 3 bases and V by 0 bases; bases with no gene match: 7. This CDR3 is built from 17 residues. Germline-derived CDR1 and CDR2 are SGHRS and YFSETQ. The CDR3 loop is CASSLVSGGAYTGELFF. As DNA, the CDR3 is TGCGCCAGCAGCTTGGTGTCAGGGGGCGCGTACACCGGGGAGCTGTTTTTT.

This clone has just one count. Other nucleotide sequences from this sample produce the same CDR3. The rearrangement uses TRBV20-1 and TRBJ2-5; D is uncertain. Trimming took 6 bases from V and 3 from J, leaving 5 bases between them. Germline CDR1 reads DFQATT; CDR2 reads SNEGSKA (reference sequence). The CDR3 consists of 10 residues. The DNA for the CDR3 is TGCAGTGCAAATGAAGAGACCCAGTACTTC. Its translation is CSANEETQYF.

The chain carries TRBV7-3 and TRBJ2-2; D possibly corresponds to TRBD2 (5 bases). Trimming removed 0 bases from V and 8 bases from J, with 10 bases in between. In germline, CDR1 is SGHTA, CDR2 FQGTGA. CDR3 size: 14 residues. DNA for the CDR3: TGTGCCAGCAGCTTAACCCCTGGCGGGGGGGAGCTGTTTTTT. Residues: CASSLTPGGGELFF.

The rearrangement joins TRBV19 to TRBJ2-7, with TRBD2 matching over 12 bases. Unmatched junction bases numbered 0, after V lost 4 bases and J lost 2 bases. CDR3 length: 14 amino acids. Per the germline V gene, CDR1 is LNHDA and CDR2 is SQIVND (reference sequence). The CDR3 reads CASSTSGRAYEQYF. CDR3 in DNA: TGTGCCAGTAGTACTAGCGGGAGGGCCTACGAGCAGTACTTC.

V gene TRBV25-1 combines with J gene TRBJ1-2, with D uncertain. CDR1 and CDR2 from the germline V gene are MGHDK and SYGVNS. V was cut by 5 bases and J by 4 bases, with 11 bases left in between. The CDR3 runs to 13 residues. The CDR3 nucleotides are TGTGCCAGCAGTAATACAGAACCCTATGGCTACACCTTC. This encodes CASSNTEPYGYTF.

The J gene is TRBJ1-2, the V gene TRBV7-9, with 8 bases identical to TRBD1. CDR3 length: 16 residues. V lost 5 bases to trimming and J lost 8 bases; unmatched junction nucleotides: 16. Germline CDR1 and CDR2: SEHNR and FQNEAQ (reference sequence). The CDR3 DNA is TGTGCCAGCAGCCGACGGACAGGGAGGGATTTGTGGGGCTACACCTTC. Amino acid sequence: CASSRRTGRDLWGYTF.

The rearrangement uses TRBV6-1 and TRBJ2-1, with unresolved D. Germline CDR1 MNHNS, CDR2 SASEGT. The CDR3 contains 11 residues. V dropped 6 bases and J dropped 5 bases, with 5 bases sitting between them. CDR3 nucleotide sequence: TGTGCCAGCAGCCCGGACAATGAGCAGTTCTTC. The encoded protein is CASSPDNEQFF.

V is TRBV7-6 and J is TRBJ2-5; 10 bases match TRBD2. The CDR3 extends over 17 amino acids. With 5 bases clipped from V and 1 base from J, the junction kept 10 bases outside the gene matches. CDR1 SGHVS and CDR2 FNYEAQ come from the germline V gene. The CDR3 region is CASSPYEWTSGQETQYF. The CDR3 DNA reads as TGTGCCAGCAGCCCCTACGAGTGGACTAGCGGCCAAGAGACCCAGTACTTC.

The chain carries TRBV5-1 and TRBJ2-2; TRBD1 might be the D (6 bases). Per the germline V gene, CDR1 is SGHRS and CDR2 is YFSETQ. This CDR3 has 14 residues. Trimming shortened V by 2 bases and J by 5 bases, and 10 bases separated the two germline ends. CDR3 nucleotide sequence: TGCGCCAGCAGCTTCGACAGGAAGACCGGGGAGCTGTTTTTT. Amino acids: CASSFDRKTGELFF.

This chain links TRBV2 with TRBJ2-5; no firm D call. V was clipped by 7 bases and J by 4 bases, with 16 bases between them. The CDR3 loop spans 14 amino acids. Germline CDR1 reads SNHLY; CDR2 reads FYNNEI. CDR3 coding DNA: TGTGCCAGCATCCCCCACCTGCGTGGAGAGACCCAGTACTTC. Its translation: CASIPHLRGETQYF. The complete variable domain, with remaining parts taken from reference TRBV2 and TRBJ2-5, reads EPEVTQTPSHQVTQMGQEVILRCVPISNHLYFYWYRQILGQKVEFLVSFYNNEISEKSEIFDDQFSVERPDGSNFTLKIRSTKLEDSAMYFCASIPHLRGETQYFGPGTRLLVL.

The chain has TRBV4-1 and TRBJ2-7, with a possible D match to TRBD2 (6 bases). The CDR3 runs to 17 residues. V was cut by 1 base and J by 5 bases, with 21 bases left in between. Germline V lookup: CDR1 MGHRA, CDR2 YSYEKL. The CDR3 bases are TGCGCCAGCAGCCAAGGCTTGTCCGGGGGTGGGTACGACGAGCAGTACTTC. It codes for CASSQGLSGGGYDEQYF.

The CDR3 region is CASSDVYEQYF. The CDR3 nucleotides read TGTGCCAGCAGTGATGTCTACGAGCAGTACTTC. The chain links TRBV2 to TRBJ2-7; no clear D. This CDR3 is built from 11 residues. The germline V and J ends were trimmed by 3 bases and 3 bases, with 3 bases remaining between them. Germline V gene data show CDR1 as SNHLY and CDR2 as FYNNEI.

CDR3 protein: CASSWASGANVLTF. CDR3 DNA sequence: TGTGCCAGCAGCTGGGCCTCTGGGGCCAACGTCCTGACTTTC. This rearrangement joins TRBV28 to TRBJ2-6; no reliable D call. The CDR3 runs to 14 residues. V shed 6 bases and J shed 0 bases, with 6 bases lying between them. The germline gives CDR1 MDHEN, CDR2 SYDVKM. Supplemented by reference TRBV28 and TRBJ2-6, the full variable domain reads DVKVTQSSRYLVKRTGEKVFLECVQDMDHENMFWYRQDPGLGLRLIYFSYDVKMKEKGDIPEGYSVSREKKERFSLILESASTNQTSMYLCASSWASGANVLTFGAGSRLTVL.

The V and J genes are TRBV30 and TRBJ1-2; 7 bases align to TRBD1. This CDR3 is 14 amino acids long. The germline gives CDR1 GTSNPN, CDR2 SVGIG (reference sequence). After removal of 6 bases from V and 4 bases from J, the junction contained 11 bases not matched to a gene. This CDR3 reads CACPPRGRGYGYTF. CDR3 DNA: TGTGCCTGTCCCCCGAGGGGGCGAGGCTATGGCTACACCTTC.

The gene calls are TRBV19 and TRBJ2-1; D may correspond to TRBD1 or TRBD2 (6 bases each). Germline CDR1 LNHDA, CDR2 SQIVND (reference sequence). V lost 6 bases and J 14 bases, leaving 14 bases between the germline ends. This CDR3 is built from 11 residues. CDR3 sequence (DNA): TGTGCCAGTAGGCTGGGGGGCCTCGAGTTCTTC. Amino acids: CASRLGGLEFF. The whole variable domain, filled in from reference TRBV19 and TRBJ2-1, reads DGGITQSPKYLFRKEGQNVTLSCEQNLNHDAMYWYRQDPGQGLRLIYYSQIVNDFQKGDIAEGYSVSREKKESFPLTVTSAQKNPTAFYLCASRLGGLEFFGPGTRLTVL.

The V gene is TRBV19, the J gene TRBJ2-1; no clear D gene. Germline V lookup: CDR1 LNHDA, CDR2 SQIVND (reference sequence). This CDR3 region has 15 residues. V lost 3 bases, J lost 0 bases, and 9 bases lay in between. The CDR3 reads CASSMSDRSYNEQFF. The DNA for the CDR3 is TGTGCCAGTAGTATGAGCGACCGCTCCTACAATGAGCAGTTCTTC. Together with reference TRBV19 and TRBJ2-1, the CDR3 gives the full variable domain: DGGITQSPKYLFRKEGQNVTLSCEQNLNHDAMYWYRQDPGQGLRLIYYSQIVNDFQKGDIAEGYSVSREKKESFPLTVTSAQKNPTAFYLCASSMSDRSYNEQFFGPGTRLTVL.

The V and J genes are TRBV7-2 and TRBJ2-1; the match to TRBD2 covers 11 bases. This CDR3 comprises 15 residues. The germline V gene encodes CDR1 SGHTA and CDR2 FQGNSA. With 1 base clipped from V and 7 bases from J, the junction kept 3 bases outside the gene matches. CDR3 sequence (DNA): TGTGCCAGCAGCTTAGGACTAGCGGGAAAGAATGAGCAGTTCTTC. This translates into CASSLGLAGKNEQFF.

Written as DNA, the CDR3 is TGTGCCAGTAGTCCCTTAGACAGGGATGACAATGAGCAGTTCTTC. This encodes CASSPLDRDDNEQFF. V usage is TRBV19 and J usage is TRBJ2-1, with 7 bases identical to TRBD1. Germline lookup yields CDR1 LNHDA and CDR2 SQIVND (reference sequence). The CDR3 is 15 amino acids. J was trimmed by 5 bases and V by 5 bases; bases with no gene match: 9.

This sequence joins TRBV10-3 and TRBJ2-1; D unclear. The germline V and J ends were trimmed by 6 bases and 3 bases, with 18 bases remaining between them. The germline gives CDR1 ENHRY, CDR2 SYGVKD. This CDR3 has 16 amino acids. CDR3 region: CAIRDAGVSNYNEQFF. Here the CDR3 DNA reads TGTGCCATCAGAGATGCAGGCGTATCAAACTACAATGAGCAGTTCTTC.

The chain combines TRBV19 with TRBJ2-7; 14 bases are a match to TRBD2. The CDR3 sequence is 17 residues long. The trim removed 5 bases at V and 2 bases at J, leaving 8 bases unmatched. Looked up from germline, CDR1 is LNHDA and CDR2 is SQIVND (reference sequence). CDR3 nucleotide sequence: TGTGCCAGTAGTCCTCCGGGACTAGCGGGAGACCCCTACGAGCAGTACTTC. This translates into CASSPPGLAGDPYEQYF.

For the CDR3, the DNA is TGTGCCAGTAGTGACTTGGGACAGGCGTCCGGGGAGACCCAGTACTTC. This codes for CASSDLGQASGETQYF. This rearrangement joins TRBV19 to TRBJ2-5; the match to TRBD1 covers 8 bases. Trimming took 5 bases from V and 5 from J; bases not matched to a gene: 13. The CDR3 runs to 16 residues. Germline V gene lookup returns CDR1 LNHDA and CDR2 SQIVND (reference sequence).

The chain employs TRBV29-1 and TRBJ2-5; 7 bases are shared with TRBD2. CDR3 length equals 12 residues. Germline V gene sequence: CDR1 SQVTM, CDR2 ANQGSEA. J gave up 7 bases and V 1 base, and 3 bases lay outside the gene matches. The DNA of the CDR3 is TGCAGCGTTGAAGGATCGGGAGGGACCCAGTACTTC. Its translation: CSVEGSGGTQYF.

The chain joins TRBV19 to TRBJ2-4; maybe TRBD1 (6 bases). The CDR3 runs to 17 residues. The V gene lost 2 bases and the J gene lost 0 bases, with 14 bases spanning the gap. Germline V CDR1 and CDR2: LNHDA, SQIVND (reference sequence). The CDR3 DNA is TGTGCCAGTAGTATATCTCAAGACAGGCTAGCCAAAAACATTCAGTACTTC. This codes for CASSISQDRLAKNIQYF.

The chain uses TRBV5-4 and TRBJ1-2; D not certain. The V gene's germline CDR1 is SGHNT and CDR2 YYREEE (reference sequence). This CDR3 spans 16 amino acids. Trimming took off 4 bases at V and 5 bases at J, with 21 bases between the two ends. The CDR3 loop is CASSVLSQPFRYGYTF. The CDR3 coding sequence is TGTGCCAGCAGCGTCCTTTCCCAGCCATTCCGATATGGCTACACCTTC.

The chain's CDR3 is CSALNYGYTF. CDR3 nucleotides: TGCAGTGCTCTTAACTATGGCTACACCTTC. The V and J genes are TRBV20-1 and TRBJ1-2; D is undetermined. The length of the CDR3 is 10 residues. CDR1 is DFQATT, CDR2 SNEGSKA, per germline (reference sequence). V gave up 5 bases and J gave up 1 base, with 2 bases separating them.

The chain employs TRBV4-2 and TRBJ2-3, with 7 positions matching TRBD2. V dropped 3 bases and J dropped 5; count of bases not matched to a gene: 8. There are 15 residues in the CDR3. Germline values: CDR1 LGHNA, CDR2 YNFKEQ. The CDR3 DNA is TGTGCCAGCAGCCACGGACTAGTCCTTGTAGATACGCAGTATTTT. Translated: CASSHGLVLVDTQYF.

This clone is a singleton in its sample. V is TRBV19 and J is TRBJ2-5; 7 bases fit TRBD1. Germline CDR1 LNHDA, CDR2 SQIVND (reference sequence). The trim removed 1 base at V and 0 bases at J, leaving 5 bases unmatched. The CDR3 length is 16 residues. In DNA form, the CDR3 reads TGTGCCAGTAGTATAGGGGGGACAGCGTACCAAGAGACCCAGTACTTC. This sequence encodes CASSIGGTAYQETQYF.

The chain combines TRBV9 with TRBJ2-7, with 9 bases fitting TRBD2. This CDR3 comprises 14 residues. The V segment lost 0 bases and the J segment 4 bases; nucleotides outside the gene matches: 2. Germline assignment: CDR1 SGDLS and CDR2 YYNGEE. The CDR3 nucleotides are TGTGCCAGCAGCGTAGGACTAGCGGTTTACGAGCAGTACTTC. Translating gives CASSVGLAVYEQYF.